Below are 16 T cell receptor beta chains sequenced from a single sample in a study of CD8+CD57+ T cells in acquired aplastic anemia. CDR3 and TCR beta VDJ profiling relied on a genomic DNA template. MiXCR, applied by TCRdb to the reads, yields one record per CDR3 protein. This table holds some 220,000 distinct CDR3 sequences, about 37% found once. The sequenced sample was sorted CD4+, CD8+, or CD8+CD57+ T cells (not recorded which) from PBMCs. These receptors were obtained from a human donor in good health, serving as a control.

This clonotype was picked up a small number of times. V is TRBV30 and J is TRBJ2-5; D gene unclear. Deletions cut 2 bases from V and 5 bases from J, with 12 bases between. The CDR3 is made up of 13 amino acids. Looked up from germline, CDR1 is GTSNPN and CDR2 is SVGIG (reference sequence). CDR3 sequence: CAWSIGPEETQYF. The CDR3 DNA sequence: TGTGCCTGGAGTATAGGGCCCGAGGAGACCCAGTACTTC.

This clonotype turned up a few times. This chain connects TRBV11-2 to TRBJ2-6; no definite D call. The germline gives CDR1 SGHAT, CDR2 FQNNGV. The CDR3 consists of 18 residues. The ends were cut back, 4 bases at V and 1 base at J, with 17 bases in the middle. The CDR3 here is CASSSGSLILSGANVLTF. CDR3 DNA: TGTGCCAGCAGCTCAGGTTCCCTTATCTTATCTGGGGCCAACGTCCTGACTTTC.

In this sample, this clonotype turned up many times. The chain recombines TRBV20-1 with TRBJ1-6; D uncertain. V lost 3 bases and J lost 10, with 10 bases in between. Germline-derived CDR1 and CDR2 are DFQATT and SNEGSKA (reference sequence). The CDR3 spans 12 residues. Written as DNA, the CDR3 is TGCAGTGCTAGTACAGCGGGCTCACCCCTCCACTTT. This gives the protein CSASTAGSPLHF.

The chain is built from TRBV9 and TRBJ1-6; 9 positions match TRBD1. V lost 3 bases, J lost 7 bases, and 5 bases stayed unmatched. This CDR3 has 15 amino acids. Germline V gene data show CDR1 as SGDLS and CDR2 as YYNGEE. The CDR3 reads CASSEGTGHNSPLHF. The CDR3 region has the DNA TGTGCCAGCAGCGAAGGGACAGGGCACAATTCACCCCTCCACTTT.

This clonotype was counted at least ten times. The V call is TRBV24-1, the J call TRBJ1-5; TRBD1 is a possible D gene (5 bases). CDR1 and CDR2 (germline): KGHDR, SFDVKD. CDR3 length equals 13 residues. Deletions cut 8 bases from V and 3 bases from J, with 10 bases between. This CDR3 is CATTPGPNQPQHF. The CDR3 DNA is TGTGCCACCACCCCGGGGCCCAATCAGCCCCAGCATTTT.

This chain joins TRBV2 and TRBJ2-3; 11 nucleotides match TRBD2. V gave up 6 bases and J gave up 6 bases; unmatched junction bases: 14. The germline gives CDR1 SNHLY, CDR2 FYNNEI. This CDR3 spans 17 amino acids. The CDR3 spells CASSRPGTSGMPDTQYF. CDR3 sequence (DNA): TGTGCCAGCAGCCGGCCCGGGACTAGCGGTATGCCGGATACGCAGTATTTT.

This sequence joins TRBV29-1 and TRBJ1-2; possible D gene TRBD1, 6 bases. The CDR3 has 15 residues. With 1 base removed from V and 8 bases from J, the gap between germline ends came to 20 bases. Germline CDR1 and CDR2: SQVTM and ANQGSEA. CDR3 amino acids: CSVEGGIGRGGGYTF. The CDR3, as DNA: TGCAGCGTTGAAGGTGGAATCGGCAGGGGTGGCGGCTACACCTTC.

This clonotype was observed a few times. The chain uses TRBV5-4 and TRBJ2-3, with 11 bases that match TRBD2. Germline CDR1 is SGHNT and CDR2 is YYREEE (reference sequence). The V segment lost 3 bases and the J segment 1 base; nucleotides outside the gene matches: 1. This CDR3 is built from 15 residues. The CDR3 region is CASSSTSGGTDTQYF. CDR3 nucleotides: TGTGCCAGCAGCTCGACTAGCGGGGGCACAGATACGCAGTATTTT. Filled out from reference TRBV5-4 and TRBJ2-3, the complete variable domain reads ETGVTQSPTHLIKTRGQQVTLRCSSQSGHNTVSWYQQALGQGPQFIFQYYREEENGRGNFPPRFSGLQFPNYSSELNVNALELDDSALYLCASSSTSGGTDTQYFGPGTRLTVL.

This clonotype has a handful of counts. The chain joins TRBV18 to TRBJ2-3, with 7 bases fitting TRBD2. CDR3 size: 12 residues. In germline, CDR1 is KGHSH, CDR2 LQKENI. V trimming: 6 bases; J trimming: 5 bases; junction bases outside the gene matches: 2. This CDR3 reads CASSGRKDTQYF. CDR3 coding DNA: TGTGCCAGCTCCGGGAGGAAAGATACGCAGTATTTT. Full variable domain (rest looked up from reference TRBV18 and TRBJ2-3): NAGVMQNPRHLVRRRGQEARLRCSPMKGHSHVYWYRQLPEEGLKFMVYLQKENIIDESGMPKERFSAEFPKEGPSILRIQQVVRGDSAAYFCASSGRKDTQYFGPGTRLTVL.

This clonotype was counted a few times. The rearrangement joins TRBV2 to TRBJ1-2; 10 nucleotides agree with TRBD1. Unmatched junction bases numbered 5, after V lost 6 bases and J lost 4 bases. The germline gives CDR1 SNHLY, CDR2 FYNNEI. This CDR3 contains 14 residues. The CDR3: CASRPGQGIYGYTF. CDR3 sequence (DNA): TGTGCCAGCAGGCCGGGACAGGGGATCTATGGCTACACCTTC.

This clonotype was observed at least ten times. This rearrangement joins TRBV10-3 to TRBJ1-3, with TRBD1 matching over 8 bases. Germline trimming cut 6 bases from V and 2 bases from J; bases unmatched to any gene: 6. The CDR3 is made up of 15 amino acids. Per the germline V gene, CDR1 is ENHRY and CDR2 is SYGVKD. The CDR3 DNA is TGTGCCATCAGATCCCAGGGGGCGGCTGGAAACACCATATATTTT. Amino acids: CAIRSQGAAGNTIYF.

V is TRBV19 and J is TRBJ1-2; 9 bases are shared with TRBD1. The V gene end was trimmed by 5 bases and the J gene end by 3 bases; junction bases not matched to a gene: 7. Germline CDR1 is LNHDA and CDR2 is SQIVND (reference sequence). This CDR3 is built from 15 residues. CDR3 loop: CASSADRGGHYGYTF. The CDR3 DNA reads as TGTGCCAGTAGTGCGGACAGGGGAGGACACTATGGCTACACCTTC. Based on the CDR3 plus reference TRBV19 and TRBJ1-2, the full variable domain is DGGITQSPKYLFRKEGQNVTLSCEQNLNHDAMYWYRQDPGQGLRLIYYSQIVNDFQKGDIAEGYSVSREKKESFPLTVTSAQKNPTAFYLCASSADRGGHYGYTFGSGTRLTVV.

This clonotype occurred many times. This chain links TRBV11-2 with TRBJ1-1; no reliable D call. In germline, CDR1 is SGHAT, CDR2 FQNNGV. Trimming took 0 bases from V and 7 from J, leaving 9 bases between them. The CDR3 contains 13 residues. CDR3 in DNA: TGTGCCAGCAGCTTAGATCGGGGAGATGAAGCTTTCTTT. This sequence encodes CASSLDRGDEAFF.

This clonotype was seen many times. V gene TRBV9 combines with J gene TRBJ1-1; D is ambiguous. Germline CDR1 SGDLS, CDR2 YYNGEE. V was shortened by 2 bases and J by 3 bases, with 8 bases between the two germline ends. This CDR3 region has 13 residues. DNA for the CDR3: TGTGCCAGCAGCGTGGAGTCGGACACTGAAGCTTTCTTT. Its protein is CASSVESDTEAFF.

This clonotype was found many times. The chain joins TRBV7-8 to TRBJ2-7; the D is unclear. CDR3 length equals 12 residues. The V and J ends lost 5 bases and 3 bases respectively, with 8 bases between them. The germline CDR1 and CDR2 sequences are SGHVS and FQNEAQ. The CDR3 DNA sequence: TGTGCCAGCAGCCTGGTGTTCTACGAGCAGTACTTC. Translating gives CASSLVFYEQYF.

Ten or more counts support this clonotype. This chain connects TRBV6-5 to TRBJ1-2; D uncertain. Trimming shortened V by 2 bases and J by 5 bases, and 9 bases separated the two germline ends. Germline lookup yields CDR1 MNHEY and CDR2 SVGAGI. This CDR3 has 13 amino acids. The CDR3 DNA sequence: TGTGCCAGCAGTTACGACAAGAAATATGGCTACACCTTC. This encodes CASSYDKKYGYTF.